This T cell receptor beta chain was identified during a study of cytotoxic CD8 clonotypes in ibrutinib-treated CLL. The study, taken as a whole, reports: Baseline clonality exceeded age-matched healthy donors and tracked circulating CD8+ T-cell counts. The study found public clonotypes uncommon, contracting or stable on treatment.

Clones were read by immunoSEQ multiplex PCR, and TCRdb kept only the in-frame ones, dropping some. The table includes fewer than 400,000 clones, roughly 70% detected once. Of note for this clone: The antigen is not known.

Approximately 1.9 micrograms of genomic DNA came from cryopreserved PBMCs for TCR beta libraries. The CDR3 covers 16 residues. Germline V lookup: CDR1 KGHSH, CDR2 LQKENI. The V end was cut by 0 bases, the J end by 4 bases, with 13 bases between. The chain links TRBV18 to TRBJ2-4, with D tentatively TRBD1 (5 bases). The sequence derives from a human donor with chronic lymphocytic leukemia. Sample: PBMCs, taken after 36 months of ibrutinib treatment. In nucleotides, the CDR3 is TGTGCCAGCTCACCACCGTTCGTGGCAGGGAAAAACATTCAGTACTTC. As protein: CASSPPFVAGKNIQYF.